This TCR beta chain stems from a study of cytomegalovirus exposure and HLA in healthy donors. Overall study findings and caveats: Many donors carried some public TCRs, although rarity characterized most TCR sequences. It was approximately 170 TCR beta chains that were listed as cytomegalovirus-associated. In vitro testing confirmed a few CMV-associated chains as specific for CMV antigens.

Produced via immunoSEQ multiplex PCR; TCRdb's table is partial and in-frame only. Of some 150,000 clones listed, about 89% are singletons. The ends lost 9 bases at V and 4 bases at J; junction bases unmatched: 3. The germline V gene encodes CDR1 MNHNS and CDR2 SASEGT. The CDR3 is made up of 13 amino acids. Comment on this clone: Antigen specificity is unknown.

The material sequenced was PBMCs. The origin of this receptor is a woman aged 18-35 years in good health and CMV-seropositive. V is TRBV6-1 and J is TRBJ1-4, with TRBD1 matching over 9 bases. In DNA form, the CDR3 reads TGTGCCAGTGAGGGACAGGGTAATGAAAAACTGTTTTTT. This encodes CASEGQGNEKLFF.